The T cell receptor (beta chain) under discussion was sequenced for a study of shared clonotypes between healthy human individuals. The assay ran at deep level. TCRdb's table, derived via immunoSEQ multiplex PCR, lists solely in-frame clones and lacks some. The sample has millions of clones, about 95% seen once; the top ten hold 0.9% to 1.3%. CD8 cells regarded as naive lacked CD45RO, were positively chosen for CCR7, and omitted terminally differentiated effector memory CD45RA+ cells. Donors, healthy HIV-negative adults, lacked recent acute infections or vaccinations. Material for sequencing was naive CD8+ T cells sorted from blood. The receptor comes from a man younger than 35 in good health.

The CDR3, as DNA: TGTGCCAGCAGCTCTTCTCGCTCCAGGGACCCCTACGAGCAGTACTTC. Translation: CASSSSRSRDPYEQYF. This chain joins TRBV7-9 and TRBJ2-7, with D perhaps given as TRBD1 or TRBD2 (5 bases each). CDR3 length: 16 amino acids. The germline gives CDR1 SEHNR, CDR2 FQNEAQ (reference sequence). Trimming left V 4 bases short and J 2 bases short, with 18 bases between.